The next 19 T cell receptor beta chains were all read from a single sample in a study of T cell repertoires in cytomegalovirus infection (dated by TCRdb to between 2018 and 2020). The run used an Illumina HiSeq 1500. The public reads were quality trimmed at Q25 with fastp and then assembled into clones with MiXCR by TCRdb, keeping productive beta chains. For every CDR3 protein sequence, its rows merge into one entry that carries the most common genes and DNA. The sample table records a few hundred thousand distinct CDR3 sequences; 15% to 20% of these occur just once. The ten largest clonotypes hold 9.5% to 15% of the sample. The sequenced sample consisted of PBMCs. These receptors originate from a human donor in good health (CMV status not recorded). Some clones in this sample may be carry-over from other donors' samples.

This chain uses TRBV2 with TRBJ1-1; D gene ambiguous. CDR3 length equals 13 residues. V gave up 7 bases and J gave up 1 base, with 10 bases separating them. CDR1 is SNHLY, CDR2 FYNNEI, per germline. The CDR3, as DNA: TGTGCCAGCATGAAGTCGGGGAACACTGAAGCTTTCTTT. As protein: CASMKSGNTEAFF.

The gene calls are TRBV5-1 and TRBJ2-5; 8 nucleotides match TRBD2. Trimming at V came to 2 bases and at J to 5 bases, leaving 8 bases not matched to a gene. Germline CDR1 SGHRS, CDR2 YFSETQ. The CDR3 spans 15 residues. CDR3 nucleotides: TGCGCCAGCAGCTTTGGACTAGCTTCTGGGGAGACCCAGTACTTC. Amino acids: CASSFGLASGETQYF. The whole variable domain, filled in from reference TRBV5-1 and TRBJ2-5, reads KAGVTQTPRYLIKTRGQQVTLSCSPISGHRSVSWYQQTPGQGLQFLFEYFSETQRNKGNFPGRFSGRQFSNSRSEMNVSTLELGDSALYLCASSFGLASGETQYFGPGTRLLVL.

This clonotype has a count of ten or more. A read error may account for a junction end that differs from germline. V usage is TRBV28 and J usage is TRBJ1-1; a possible D gene is TRBD1 (6 bases). Germline-derived CDR1 and CDR2 are MDHEN and SYDVKM. CDR3 size: 16 residues. The CDR3 region has the DNA TGTGCCAGCAGTCTATCGACAGGCGGGGGTAACAATGAAGCTTTCTTT. Its translation: CASSLSTGGGNNEAFF.

Comment on this clonotype: At one of its ends the junction is not consistent with the germline gene, which may arise from a read error. This chain connects TRBV7-8 to TRBJ1-2; D gene unclear. The CDR3 is 12 amino acids. Germline V gene data show CDR1 as SGHVS and CDR2 as FQNEAQ. The CDR3 reads CATSFQDGGYTF. The CDR3 DNA follows: TGTGCCACCAGCTTCCAGGATGGGGGCTACACCTTC.

V gene TRBV10-3 combines with J gene TRBJ2-3, with a tentative D call TRBD1 (7 bases). CDR1 and CDR2 (germline): ENHRY, SYGVKD. The length of the CDR3 is 17 residues. Trimming left V 7 bases short and J 0 bases short, with 20 bases between. The CDR3 DNA reads as TGTGCCATCAAACGGACAGGAGAGGGACTGAGCACAGATACGCAGTATTTT. Translation gives CAIKRTGEGLSTDTQYF.

This clonotype was recorded at least ten times. The chain couples TRBV7-2 to TRBJ2-7, with D possibly matching TRBD2 (5 bases). CDR3 size: 13 residues. Germline CDR1 reads SGHTA; CDR2 reads FQGNSA. The V gene lost 5 bases and the J gene lost 4 bases, with 12 bases spanning the gap. CDR3 region: CASSARARYEQYF. The CDR3 DNA follows: TGTGCCAGCAGCGCGAGGGCCAGATACGAGCAGTACTTC.

This clonotype has a count of ten or more. V and J are TRBV12-3 or TRBV12-4 and TRBJ1-2; no clear D. V lost 2 bases, J lost 13 bases, and 14 bases lay in between. This CDR3 region has 12 residues. CDR3 nucleotides: TGTGCCAGCAGTTTACGGCAGGTTCTAGTCACCTTC. Residues: CASSLRQVLVTF.

Ten or more counts support this clonotype. The chain has TRBV7-2 and TRBJ1-5; D is unresolved. The length of the CDR3 is 13 residues. The germline V and J ends were trimmed by 1 base and 5 bases, with 6 bases remaining between them. Germline CDR1 reads SGHTA; CDR2 reads FQGNSA. As DNA, the CDR3 is TGTGCCAGCAGCTTAGAGGGATATCAGCCCCAGCATTTT. Translation: CASSLEGYQPQHF.

This clonotype was seen a few times. The J gene is TRBJ2-1, the V gene TRBV5-4, with 9 nucleotides matching TRBD1. The CDR3 runs to 14 residues. Germline-derived CDR1 and CDR2 are SGHNT and YYREEE (reference sequence). The J segment lost 7 bases and the V segment lost 0 bases, leaving 2 bases of the junction unmatched. This chain's CDR3 is CASSLGTGENEQFF. The CDR3 bases are TGTGCCAGCAGCTTGGGGACAGGGGAAAATGAGCAGTTCTTC.

V is TRBV6-2 or TRBV6-3 and J is TRBJ2-5; D unclear. V lost 3 bases, J lost 5 bases, and 7 bases lay in between. CDR1 MNHEY and CDR2 SVGEGT come from the germline V gene. There are 12 residues in the CDR3. Here the CDR3 reads CASSYYRETQYF. CDR3 nucleotides: TGTGCCAGCAGTTATTATCGGGAGACCCAGTACTTC.

The CDR3 reads CASSGPTLGQYGYTF. DNA of the CDR3: TGTGCCAGCAGTGGACCCACCCTAGGACAGTATGGCTACACCTTC. The chain has TRBV27 and TRBJ1-2; D may be TRBD1 (6 bases). V was cut by 5 bases and J by 5 bases, with 18 bases left in between. The germline V gene has CDR1 MNHEY and CDR2 SMNVEV (reference sequence). The CDR3 contains 15 residues.

This clonotype was seen a handful of times. The chain couples TRBV5-1 to TRBJ2-2; a weak D match, TRBD2 (6 bases). V dropped 2 bases and J dropped 4 bases, with 12 bases sitting between them. This CDR3 spans 15 amino acids. Germline lookup yields CDR1 SGHRS and CDR2 YFSETQ. CDR3 in amino acids: CASSLYVGGTGELFF. For the CDR3, the DNA is TGCGCCAGCAGCTTATACGTCGGGGGCACCGGGGAGCTGTTTTTT.

V is TRBV6-5 and J is TRBJ1-5; D might be TRBD1 (5 bases). Germline CDR1 MNHEY, CDR2 SVGAGI. The CDR3 is made up of 13 amino acids. Trimming removed 10 bases at V and 6 bases at J, with 16 bases between. The CDR3 DNA is TGTGCCACCAGGCAGGGAAATAGTCAGCCCCAGCATTTT. Amino acids: CATRQGNSQPQHF.

The CDR3 region is CATSDPLWFGYTF. CDR3 DNA sequence: TGTGCCACCAGTGACCCGCTATGGTTTGGCTACACCTTC. V usage is TRBV24-1 and J usage is TRBJ1-2; D is unresolved. This CDR3 region has 13 residues. Trimming removed 4 bases at V and 7 bases at J, with 12 bases between. Germline loops: CDR1 KGHDR, CDR2 SFDVKD.

This clonotype was found once. Because the CDR3 is missing its conserved closing phenylalanine or tryptophan, this is likely a read error. The gene calls are TRBV12-3 or TRBV12-4 and TRBJ2-7, with a weak D call TRBD1 (7 bases). V was pared by 3 bases and J by 3 bases, with 21 bases between. CDR3 size: 17 residues. The CDR3 loop reads CASSFGGGRRYLYEQYL. The CDR3 DNA follows: TGTGCCAGCAGTTTTGGAGGGGGCCGGCGCTACCTCTACGAGCAGTACCTC.

This clonotype was recorded at least ten times. V usage is TRBV28 and J usage is TRBJ2-7; D unclear. This CDR3 is built from 14 residues. The germline V gene encodes CDR1 MDHEN and CDR2 SYDVKM. The germline V and J ends were trimmed by 7 bases and 2 bases, with 15 bases remaining between them. CDR3 bases: TGTGCCAGCAAGACTGGGCCTCCGACCTACGAGCAGTACTTC. It encodes CASKTGPPTYEQYF.

This clonotype was counted a few times. V usage is TRBV19 and J usage is TRBJ1-2; maybe TRBD1 (6 bases). Germline lookup yields CDR1 LNHDA and CDR2 SQIVND (reference sequence). Trimming pared 3 bases from V and 0 bases from J, leaving 17 bases between. The CDR3 sequence is 17 residues long. The CDR3 bases are TGTGCCAGTAGTATGAGGGTACAGGGACGGGCTAACTATGGCTACACCTTC. Its protein is CASSMRVQGRANYGYTF.

This clonotype showed up many times. V usage is TRBV7-2 and J usage is TRBJ2-5; D is uncertain. The CDR3 is 13 amino acids. Between the trimmed V and J ends, which lost 2 bases and 3 bases, there was a span of 7 bases. Germline-derived CDR1 and CDR2 are SGHTA and FQGNSA. In DNA, the CDR3 is TGTGCCAGCAGCTTACAATTTAAAGAGACCCAGTACTTC. Translation gives CASSLQFKETQYF.

Here the CDR3 reads CASSEARGTERNTGELFF. Written as DNA, the CDR3 is TGTGCCAGCAGTGAAGCGCGGGGGACCGAGAGGAACACCGGGGAGCTGTTTTTT. The V gene is TRBV2, the J gene TRBJ2-2; 7 nucleotides line up with TRBD2. This CDR3 is built from 18 residues. J was trimmed by 1 base and V by 0 bases; bases with no gene match: 8. Looked up from germline, CDR1 is SNHLY and CDR2 is FYNNEI.